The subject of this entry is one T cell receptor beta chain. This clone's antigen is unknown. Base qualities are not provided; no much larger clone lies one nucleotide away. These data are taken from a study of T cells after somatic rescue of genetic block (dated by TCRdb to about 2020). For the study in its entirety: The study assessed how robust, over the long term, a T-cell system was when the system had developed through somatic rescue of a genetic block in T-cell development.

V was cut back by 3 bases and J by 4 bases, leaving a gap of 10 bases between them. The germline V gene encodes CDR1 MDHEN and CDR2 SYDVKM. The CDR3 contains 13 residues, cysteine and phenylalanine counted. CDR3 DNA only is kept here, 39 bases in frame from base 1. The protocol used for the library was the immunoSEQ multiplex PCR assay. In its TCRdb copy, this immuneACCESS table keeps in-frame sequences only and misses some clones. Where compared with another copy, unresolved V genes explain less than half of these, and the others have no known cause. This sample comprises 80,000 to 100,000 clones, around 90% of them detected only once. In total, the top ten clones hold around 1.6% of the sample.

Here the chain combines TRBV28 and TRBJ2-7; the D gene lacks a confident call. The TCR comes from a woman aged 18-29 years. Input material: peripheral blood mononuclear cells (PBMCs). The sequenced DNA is TGTGCCAGCAGTTTGCCCAGCCCTTACGAGCAGTACTTC. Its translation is CASSLPSPYEQYF.